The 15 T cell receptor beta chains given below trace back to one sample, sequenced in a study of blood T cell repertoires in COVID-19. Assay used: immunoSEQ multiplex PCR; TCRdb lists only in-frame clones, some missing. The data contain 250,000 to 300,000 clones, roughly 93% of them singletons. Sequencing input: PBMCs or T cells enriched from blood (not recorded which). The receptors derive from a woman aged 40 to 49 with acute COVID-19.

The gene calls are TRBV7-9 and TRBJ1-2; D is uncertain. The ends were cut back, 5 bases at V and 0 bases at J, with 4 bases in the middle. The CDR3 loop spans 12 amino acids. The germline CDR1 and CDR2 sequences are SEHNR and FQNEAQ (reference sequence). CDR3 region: CASSTPNYGYTF. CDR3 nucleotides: TGTGCCAGCAGCACTCCTAACTATGGCTACACCTTC.

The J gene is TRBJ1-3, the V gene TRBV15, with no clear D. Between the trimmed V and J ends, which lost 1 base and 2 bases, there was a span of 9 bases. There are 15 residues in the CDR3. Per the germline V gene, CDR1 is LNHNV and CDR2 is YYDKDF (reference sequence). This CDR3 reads CATSRARNAGNTIYF. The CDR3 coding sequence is TGTGCCACCAGCAGAGCGAGAAACGCTGGAAACACCATATATTTT.

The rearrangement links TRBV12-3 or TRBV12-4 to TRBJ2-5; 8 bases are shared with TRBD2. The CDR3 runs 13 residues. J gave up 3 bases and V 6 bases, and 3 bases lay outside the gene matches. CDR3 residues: CASRKAGEETQYF. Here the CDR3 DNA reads TGTGCCAGCAGGAAAGCGGGAGAAGAGACCCAGTACTTC.

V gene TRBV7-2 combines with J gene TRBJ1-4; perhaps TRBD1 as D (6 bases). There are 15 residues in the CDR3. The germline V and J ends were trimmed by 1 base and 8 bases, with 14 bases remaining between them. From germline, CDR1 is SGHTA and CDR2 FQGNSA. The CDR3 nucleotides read TGTGCCAGCAGCTTAGGGGTCAGGGGACGGGAAAAACTGTTTTTT. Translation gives CASSLGVRGREKLFF.

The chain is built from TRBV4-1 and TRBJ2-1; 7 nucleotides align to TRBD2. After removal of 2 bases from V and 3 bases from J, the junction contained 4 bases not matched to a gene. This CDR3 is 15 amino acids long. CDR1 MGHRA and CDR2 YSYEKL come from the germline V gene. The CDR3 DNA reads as TGCGCCAGCAGCCAACTAGCGGCTCACTACAATGAGCAGTTCTTC. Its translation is CASSQLAAHYNEQFF.

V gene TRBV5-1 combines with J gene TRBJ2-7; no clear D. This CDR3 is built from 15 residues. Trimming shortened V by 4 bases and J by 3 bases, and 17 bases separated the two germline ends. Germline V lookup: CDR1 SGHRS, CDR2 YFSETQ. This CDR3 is CASSGSSDPNYEQYF. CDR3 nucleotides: TGCGCCAGCAGCGGTTCGTCAGATCCAAACTACGAGCAGTACTTC. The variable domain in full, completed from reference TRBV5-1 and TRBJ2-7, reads KAGVTQTPRYLIKTRGQQVTLSCSPISGHRSVSWYQQTPGQGLQFLFEYFSETQRNKGNFPGRFSGRQFSNSRSEMNVSTLELGDSALYLCASSGSSDPNYEQYFGPGTRLTVT.

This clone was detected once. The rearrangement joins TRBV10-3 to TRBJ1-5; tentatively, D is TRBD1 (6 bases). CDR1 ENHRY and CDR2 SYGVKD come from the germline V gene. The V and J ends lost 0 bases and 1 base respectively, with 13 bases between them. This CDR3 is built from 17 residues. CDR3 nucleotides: TGTGCCATCAGTGAGTCAGCAAGGGGGGGAAGCAATCAGCCCCAGCATTTT. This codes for CAISESARGGSNQPQHF.

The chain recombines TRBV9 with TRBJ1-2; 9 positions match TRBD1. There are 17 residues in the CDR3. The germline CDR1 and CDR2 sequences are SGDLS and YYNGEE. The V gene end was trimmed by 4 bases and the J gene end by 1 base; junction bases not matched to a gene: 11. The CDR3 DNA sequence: TGTGCCAGCAGCCCCCGCCCGGGACAGGGATATAACTATGGCTACACCTTC. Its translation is CASSPRPGQGYNYGYTF.

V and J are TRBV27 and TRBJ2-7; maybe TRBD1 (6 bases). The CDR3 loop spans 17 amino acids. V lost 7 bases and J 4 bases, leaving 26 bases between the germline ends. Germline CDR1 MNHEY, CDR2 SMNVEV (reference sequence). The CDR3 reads CASNPYPNPARGYEQYF. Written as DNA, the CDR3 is TGTGCCAGCAATCCCTACCCCAACCCGGCCAGGGGTTACGAGCAGTACTTC.

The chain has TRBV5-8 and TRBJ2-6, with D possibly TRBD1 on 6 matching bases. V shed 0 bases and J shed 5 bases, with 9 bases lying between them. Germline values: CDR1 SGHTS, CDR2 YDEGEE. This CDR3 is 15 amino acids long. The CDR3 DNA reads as TGTGCCAGCAGCTTGGGGGGGCTTTGGGCCAACGTCCTGACTTTC. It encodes CASSLGGLWANVLTF.

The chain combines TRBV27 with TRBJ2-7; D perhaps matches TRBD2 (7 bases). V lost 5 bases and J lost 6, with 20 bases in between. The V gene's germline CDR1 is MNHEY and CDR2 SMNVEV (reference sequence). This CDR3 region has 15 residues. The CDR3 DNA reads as TGTGCCAGCAGTCTAGGGGGGGCCGTTTCGACCGAGCAGTACTTC. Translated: CASSLGGAVSTEQYF.

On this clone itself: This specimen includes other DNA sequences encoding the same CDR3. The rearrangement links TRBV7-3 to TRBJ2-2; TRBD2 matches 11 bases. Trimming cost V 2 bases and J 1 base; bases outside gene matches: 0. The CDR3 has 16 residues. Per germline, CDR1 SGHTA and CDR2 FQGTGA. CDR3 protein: CASSLGLAGNTGELFF. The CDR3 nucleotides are TGTGCCAGCAGCTTAGGACTAGCGGGGAACACCGGGGAGCTGTTTTTT.

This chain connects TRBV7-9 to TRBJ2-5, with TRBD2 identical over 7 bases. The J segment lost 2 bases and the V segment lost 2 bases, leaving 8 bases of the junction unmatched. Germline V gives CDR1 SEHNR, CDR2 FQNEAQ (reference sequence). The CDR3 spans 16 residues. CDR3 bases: TGTGCCAGCAGCTTATTTGCTAGCGGTGGTCAAGAGACCCAGTACTTC. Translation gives CASSLFASGGQETQYF.

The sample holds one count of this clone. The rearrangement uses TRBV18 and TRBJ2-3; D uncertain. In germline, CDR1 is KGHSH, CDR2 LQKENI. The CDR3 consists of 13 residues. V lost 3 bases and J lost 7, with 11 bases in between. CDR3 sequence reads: CASSPPPQYTQYF. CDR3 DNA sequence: TGTGCCAGCTCACCCCCCCCACAATATACGCAGTATTTT.

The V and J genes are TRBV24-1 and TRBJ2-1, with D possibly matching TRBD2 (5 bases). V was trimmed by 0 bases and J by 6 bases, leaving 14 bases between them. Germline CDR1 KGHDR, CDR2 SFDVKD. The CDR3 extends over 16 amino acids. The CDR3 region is CATSDLQRPYGNEQFF. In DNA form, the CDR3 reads TGTGCCACCAGTGATTTGCAGCGGCCCTACGGCAATGAGCAGTTCTTC.